This T cell receptor beta chain comes out of a study of OX40 agonist ivuxolimab in advanced cancers. Background for the entire study: The costimulatory receptor OX40 (CD134) was targeted by ivuxolimab, a fully human IgG2 agonistic monoclonal antibody. Intravenous ivuxolimab was administered to patients every 2 weeks at six dose levels: 0.01, 0.1, 0.3, 1.5, 3 and 10 mg/kg. Of the 50 or so patients in dose escalation, about 19 had hepatocellular carcinoma, roughly 15 had melanoma, 9 had renal cell carcinoma and 9 had head and neck cancer. In the dose-escalation cohort, around four fifths of patients were male, and the mean age was roughly 60 years, with a range of about 23 to 85. Prior anti-PD-1, anti-PD-L1 or anti-CTLA-4 therapy was permitted, and checkpoint inhibitors had been received by 40% to 50% of dose-escalation patients. Three dose-escalation patients achieved partial responses, one with hepatocellular carcinoma and two with cutaneous melanoma. Peripheral TCRbeta sequencing was intended to test whether TCR sequence diversity was altered and clonal T-cell expansion was caused by ivuxolimab. The paper describes the monotherapy dose-escalation part (N ≈ 50 patients) of the phase I trial of ivuxolimab.

The CDR3 runs 15 amino acids, cysteine and phenylalanine included. The retained sequence is limited to the CDR3, 45 bases, with the frame set at the first base. CDR1 SGHAT and CDR2 FQDESV were looked up in the germline V gene (reference sequence). At the junction V is shortened by 5 bases and J by 3 bases; bases outside the gene matches: 5. Patients with a history of autoimmune disease or receiving systemic immunosuppression were excluded from the trial. Peripheral blood for TCR sequencing was collected from all dose cohorts at baseline, on cycle 4 day 1, and on cycle 7 day 1. The samples were drawn from a first-in-human, open-label, multicenter phase I dose-escalation trial of ivuxolimab. Adults with locally advanced or metastatic melanoma, renal cell carcinoma, hepatocellular carcinoma or head and neck squamous cell carcinoma were enrolled in the trial. CD4+ and CD8+ T cells were sorted separately from peripheral blood before TCR sequencing.

To sequence the TCRbeta CDR3 region, genomic DNA was isolated from the sorted cells. The immunoSEQ Assay was used for sequencing of TCRbeta CDR3 regions. The source is immuneACCESS, and TCRdb retained only in-frame sequences with V and J called. Part of the clones is not carried over; for the studies checked, unresolved V genes explain less than half of this, and the remainder is unexplained. The sample contains 40,000 to 65,000 clones, about four fifths of them found a single time. Clones ranked in the top ten supply 3.5% to 5.5% of the sample. The investigation overall reported the following: Clonal expansion of both CD4+ and CD8+ blood T cells was observed from baseline to week 6 at doses 0.1 to 3.0 mg/kg. After ivuxolimab, expanded clones were on average more numerous among CD8+ T cells than among CD4+ T cells. Low levels of normalized T-cell clonal expansion were also seen in some nonresponding patients. In partial responders in the 0.1-3.0 mg/kg groups, normalized peripheral clonal expansion was found to be among the lowest, especially among CD8+ T cells. Which antigens the clonally expanded peripheral T cells were specific for was not determined.

With respect to this clone: Its antigen is still unknown. Base quality data are lacking; no much larger clone is found one base away.

The V and J genes are TRBV11-1 and TRBJ2-3, with 10 middle bases fitting TRBD1. Sequenced here: CD4+ or CD8+ T cells sorted from blood, sampled in a trial of the OX40 agonist ivuxolimab. The receptor was isolated from an adult with an advanced solid tumor such as melanoma, head and neck, liver or kidney cancer. At the DNA level, the sequence is TGTGCCAGCAGCAAGAGACAGGGGGCTACAGATACGCAGTATTTT. This translates into CASSKRQGATDTQYF. Reference TRBV11-1 and TRBJ2-3 genes cover what lies past the CDR3, so the full variable domain is EAEVAQSPRYKITEKSQAVAFWCDPISGHATLYWYRQILGQGPELLVQFQDESVVDDSQLPKDRFSAERLKGVDSTLKIQPAELGDSAMYLCASSKRQGATDTQYFGPGTRLTVL.